This is a list of T cell receptor beta chains from one sample in a study of follicular helper T cells after annual influenza vaccination. Profiling relied on immunoSEQ multiplex PCR, and the TCRdb table lists in-frame clones only, not all of them. This table holds 4,000 to 4,500 clones, 82% found once. The sequencing here drew on CXCR5+ CD38- circulating T follicular helper cells from blood, taken 7 days after influenza vaccination. The receptor source for this set is an adult who received the influenza vaccine. Each CDR3 is given with its conserved first and last residue. The D gene is left open where the match is weak. A row's size may be missing; if present it is once, few, many or a size class.

v_gene	abundance	d_gene	j_gene	CDR3aa	CDR3nt
TRBV5-5	NA	TRBD2	TRBJ2-2	CASSLLGLAGNTGELFF	TGTGCCAGCAGCTTACTAGGACTAGCTGGGAACACCGGGGAGCTGTTTTTT
TRBV10-3	NA	TRBD2	TRBJ2-1	CAISGTSGTSYNEQFF	TGTGCCATCAGTGGGACTAGCGGGACGTCCTACAATGAGCAGTTCTTC
TRBV5-4	NA	NA	TRBJ1-1	CASSFNSNTEAFF	TGTGCCAGCAGCTTTAACTCGAACACTGAAGCTTTCTTT
TRBV5-1	NA	NA	TRBJ2-3	CASSGERADTQYF	TGCGCCAGCAGCGGGGAGAGGGCAGATACGCAGTATTTT
TRBV11-3	NA	NA	TRBJ2-2	CASSKRQGVTGELFF	TGTGCCAGCAGCAAAAGACAAGGGGTTACCGGGGAGCTGTTTTTT
TRBV19	NA	NA	TRBJ2-5	CASSISGSLQETQYF	TGTGCCAGTAGTATAAGCGGCAGCCTACAAGAGACCCAGTACTTC
TRBV29-1	few	NA	TRBJ1-2	CSVEGYGTDYGYTF	TGCAGCGTTGAAGGCTACGGGACGGACTATGGCTACACCTTC
TRBV7-9	NA	NA	TRBJ2-5	CASSLEGRGQETQYF	TGTGCCAGCAGCTTAGAGGGCAGGGGCCAAGAGACCCAGTACTTC
TRBV5-1	NA	NA	TRBJ2-5	CASSLDQETQYF	TGCGCCAGCAGCTTGGACCAAGAGACCCAGTACTTC
TRBV11-1	NA	NA	TRBJ1-4	CASSPGVLGEKLFF	TGTGCCAGCAGCCCAGGGGTTCTGGGTGAAAAACTGTTTTTT
TRBV10-3	few	NA	TRBJ1-2	CAISGADSYGYTF	TGTGCCATCAGTGGGGCCGACAGCTATGGCTACACCTTC